What follows describes a single T cell receptor (beta chain). This sample includes further DNA sequences coding for the same CDR3. This sample stems from a study of blood T cell repertoires in COVID-19. Looking at the study overall: Acute-phase and convalescent COVID-19 samples originated in the United States, Italy and Spain. T cells, B-cell-depleted T cells, or PBMCs provided the cDNA or gDNA that served as material.

This table comes from immunoSEQ multiplex PCR, and its TCRdb copy is limited to in-frame clones, with some not included. The top ten clones hold 4% to 5.5% of a sample with 210,000 or so clones, over 75% of them seen once. Germline-derived CDR1 and CDR2 are SGHRS and YFSETQ. The CDR3 totals 14 residues. Deletions cut 0 bases from V and 1 base from J, with 7 bases between. The J gene is TRBJ1-1, the V gene TRBV5-1; no firm D call. The source is a woman between 40 and 50 years old with acute or convalescent COVID-19. Sequences were obtained from peripheral blood. The CDR3 DNA follows: TGCGCCAGCAGCTTGGTCAGCGGGAACACTGAAGCTTTCTTT. The encoded protein is CASSLVSGNTEAFF.